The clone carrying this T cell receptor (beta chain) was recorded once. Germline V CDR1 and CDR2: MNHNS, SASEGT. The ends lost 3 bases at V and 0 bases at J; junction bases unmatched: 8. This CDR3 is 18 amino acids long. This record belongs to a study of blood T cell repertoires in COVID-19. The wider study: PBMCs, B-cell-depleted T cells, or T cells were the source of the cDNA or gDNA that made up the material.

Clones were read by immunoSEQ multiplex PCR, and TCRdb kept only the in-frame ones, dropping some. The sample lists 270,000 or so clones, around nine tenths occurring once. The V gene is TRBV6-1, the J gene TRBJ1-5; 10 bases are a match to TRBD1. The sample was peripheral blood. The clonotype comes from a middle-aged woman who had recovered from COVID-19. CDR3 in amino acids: CASSDPGQGHTSNQPQHF. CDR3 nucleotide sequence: TGTGCCAGCAGTGACCCGGGACAGGGGCATACTAGCAATCAGCCCCAGCATTTT.